This entry concerns a single TCR beta chain. The antigen this receptor binds is unknown. No much larger clonotype is one base removed from it; base qualities were not supplied. The sample originates from a study of blood T cell repertoires in COVID-19 (dated by TCRdb to the early 2020s). Regarding the complete study: Samples covering the acute and convalescent phases of COVID-19 were provided by collaborators in the United States, Italy and Spain. The prospective study material was composed of cDNA or gDNA derived from T cells, B-cell-depleted T cells, or PBMCs. Subjects who had been exposed to COVID-19, were actively infected with it, or had recovered from it provided the deeply sampled blood TCRbeta repertoires that made up the dataset. A freely available public database, intended as a resource for researchers studying the immune response to SARS-CoV-2, is where the repertoires were released. The samples were drawn from the first 160 participants of the ongoing ImmuneRACE study and from under 1,500 subjects provided by 6 global collaborators. The sample metadata nearly always contained a de-identified subject ID, COVID-19 status, age in years and sex. Where available, HLA class I and class II types were obtained from metadata supplied by the sample provider rather than from assay-based typing. The investigation overall reported the following: The amount of clinical and demographic metadata varied by source and participant and was provided uncurated.

TCRbeta CDR3 regions were amplified from genomic DNA using the immunoSEQ Assay, a bias-controlled multiplex PCR. Per the original workflow: The number of nucleated cells in each sample was estimated by amplification of reference gene primers within the assay. Sequence reads were collapsed and filtered to measure the absolute abundance of every unique TCRbeta CDR3 rearrangement. Productive Simpson clonality was computed per sample as the square root of Simpson's diversity index over productive rearrangements. TCRdb holds this immuneACCESS table with in-frame rearrangements only. Some clones are missing; in checked studies, unresolved V genes explain under half, and the rest has no known cause. That table supplies the V and J calls and clone size; D and trimming were determined from the DNA. For this sample there are hundreds of thousands of clones; about 80% appear just once. The top ten constitute roughly 4% of the sample.

The germline V gene provides CDR1 KGHDR and CDR2 SFDVKD. The V end loses 9 bases and the J end loses 0 bases, and a stretch of 9 bases separates them. Including the terminal cysteine and phenylalanine, the CDR3 comprises 13 residues. Only CDR3 DNA is held: 39 bases, read in frame from base 1. Participants in the prospective study were enrolled through a virtual design, were aged roughly 18 to 100 years, and lived in approximately 25 United States geographic areas. Cohort assignment in the prospective study relied on participant-reported clinical history from a screening survey and a study questionnaire. In the prospective study, mobile phlebotomists collected whole blood, serum and a nasopharyngeal or oropharyngeal swab from each participant. Prospective study participants could optionally give additional blood draws and questionnaires over an approximately two-month period. Before DNA extraction, prospective study blood samples were shipped either frozen or at room temperature.

Input material: PBMCs or T cells enriched from blood (not recorded which). This receptor chain uses TRBV24-1 and TRBJ2-3; TRBD2 is a weak D gene call, 5 bases matching. The source of this sequence is a man aged 30-40 years with acute COVID-19. The DNA reads TGTGCCACCTCGGAGGTTAGCACAGATACGCAGTATTTT. It encodes CATSEVSTDTQYF.